Each of the 16 T cell receptor beta chains below was sequenced from the same sample in a study of identical twins. MiXCR, applied by TCRdb to the 5' RACE reads, yields one record per CDR3 protein. The table lists about 490,000 distinct CDR3 sequences, roughly 15% of them singletons. The data also belong to a second study, concerning yellow fever vaccine responses in identical twins.

The sample was CD4+ T cells sorted from blood. Receptors were obtained from a woman younger than 35 in good health.

This clonotype has a handful of counts. A junction end diverges from the germline sequence, so it may reflect a read error. V is TRBV7-3 and J is TRBJ1-1; no clear D. The CDR3 contains 15 residues. CDR1 SGHTA and CDR2 FQGTGA come from the germline V gene. Here the CDR3 reads CASSLTATPGTEAFF. CDR3 nucleotides: TGTGCCAGCAGCCTAACGGCCACGCCGGGCACTGAAGCTTTCTTT.

Worth noting for this clonotype: A read error may account for a junction end that differs from germline. V usage is TRBV6-5 and J usage is TRBJ2-7; D is possibly TRBD1 (6 bases). Germline CDR1 MNHEY, CDR2 SVGAGI. The CDR3 is 17 amino acids. The CDR3 reads CASSYSAGAVGVGERYF. CDR3 DNA: TGTGCCAGCAGTTACTCAGCAGGGGCGGTTGGTGTAGGGGAGCGGTACTTC.

The chain has TRBV10-3 and TRBJ2-4, with D perhaps matching TRBD1 or TRBD2 (6 bases each). V was clipped by 6 bases and J by 1 base, with 10 bases between them. The CDR3 extends over 14 amino acids. Germline assignment: CDR1 ENHRY and CDR2 SYGVKD. The CDR3 protein is CAIRDSGAKNIQYF. Written as DNA, the CDR3 is TGTGCCATCAGGGACAGCGGGGCCAAAAACATTCAGTACTTC.

This clonotype appeared many times. The chain recombines TRBV4-2 with TRBJ2-2; D is ambiguous. This CDR3 region has 13 residues. CDR1 LGHNA and CDR2 YNFKEQ come from the germline V gene. Deletions cut 0 bases from V and 5 bases from J, with 4 bases between. This CDR3 is CASSQERTGELFF. CDR3 DNA: TGTGCCAGCAGCCAAGAGCGGACCGGGGAGCTGTTTTTT.

The V and J genes are TRBV5-1 and TRBJ2-3; TRBD2 agrees at 7 bases. V lost 4 bases, J lost 1 base, and 9 bases stayed unmatched. Germline CDR1 reads SGHRS; CDR2 reads YFSETQ. CDR3 length: 16 amino acids. As DNA, the CDR3 is TGCGCCAGCAGCAAGAAGCAGGGAGGGGGCACAGATACGCAGTATTTT. It encodes CASSKKQGGGTDTQYF.

The V and J genes are TRBV18 and TRBJ2-3, with D possibly matching TRBD2 (6 bases). Trimming cost V 1 base and J 3 bases, with 14 bases left between them. The CDR3 sequence is 16 residues long. CDR1 and CDR2 from the germline V gene are KGHSH and LQKENI. The CDR3 spells CASSPQIGSGTDTQYF. The CDR3 bases are TGTGCCAGCTCACCACAGATCGGGAGCGGGACAGATACGCAGTATTTT.

This chain links TRBV6-5 with TRBJ1-3; D remains ambiguous. CDR1 MNHEY and CDR2 SVGAGI come from the germline V gene. V was pared by 0 bases and J by 0 bases, with 15 bases between. The CDR3 has 18 amino acids. The CDR3 loop is CASSYSWAGLTSGNTIYF. CDR3 bases: TGTGCCAGCAGTTACTCTTGGGCAGGCTTAACCTCTGGAAACACCATATATTTT.

The chain combines TRBV20-1 with TRBJ2-1; 11 bases fit TRBD2. The germline V gene has CDR1 DFQATT and CDR2 SNEGSKA (reference sequence). V lost 3 bases to trimming and J lost 6 bases; unmatched junction nucleotides: 10. The CDR3 has 16 residues. CDR3 nucleotides: TGCAGTGCTAGTTTGAGCGGGACTAGCGGTTTCAATGAGCAGTTCTTC. Its translation is CSASLSGTSGFNEQFF.

This clonotype was observed a few times. The chain combines TRBV7-6 with TRBJ2-2; 7 bases are a match to TRBD2. The germline gives CDR1 SGHVS, CDR2 FNYEAQ. J was trimmed by 5 bases and V by 3 bases; bases with no gene match: 3. This CDR3 contains 14 residues. CDR3 sequence reads: CASSFLGGTGELFF. Written as DNA, the CDR3 is TGTGCCAGCAGCTTTTTGGGAGGGACCGGGGAGCTGTTTTTT.

This clonotype appeared a few times. J is TRBJ2-4 and V is TRBV11-2; possibly TRBD1 for D (5 bases). Germline CDR1 is SGHAT and CDR2 is FQNNGV. This CDR3 has 17 amino acids. Trimming took off 0 bases at V and 0 bases at J, with 12 bases between the two ends. The CDR3 spells CASSLETGRQAKNIQYF. CDR3 coding DNA: TGTGCCAGCAGCTTAGAAACAGGACGGCAAGCCAAAAACATTCAGTACTTC.

This clonotype was seen only a few times. V is TRBV12-3 or TRBV12-4 and J is TRBJ2-4; D remains unclear. This CDR3 has 14 amino acids. The germline V and J ends were trimmed by 2 bases and 5 bases, with 10 bases remaining between them. CDR3 protein: CASSLISGQNIQYF. The CDR3 bases are TGTGCCAGCAGTTTAATTAGTGGCCAAAACATTCAGTACTTC.

This clonotype was seen many times. This chain links TRBV10-3 with TRBJ1-1, with D unresolved. CDR1 and CDR2 from the germline V gene are ENHRY and SYGVKD. The V gene lost 1 base and the J gene lost 4 bases, with 4 bases spanning the gap. This CDR3 is built from 12 residues. The CDR3 reads CAISEWGTEAFF. The CDR3 nucleotides read TGTGCCATCAGTGAGTGGGGCACTGAAGCTTTCTTT.

The chain carries TRBV20-1 and TRBJ2-3, with TRBD2 matching 9 bases. With 3 bases clipped from V and 3 bases from J, the junction kept 7 bases outside the gene matches. Germline V gene sequence: CDR1 DFQATT, CDR2 SNEGSKA (reference sequence). The CDR3 loop spans 15 amino acids. The CDR3 DNA reads TGCAGTGCTAGTGTAGTAGCGGGAGCGACAGATACGCAGTATTTT. This codes for CSASVVAGATDTQYF.

This clonotype was counted a few times. The rearrangement joins TRBV28 to TRBJ2-1; D is possibly TRBD2 (5 bases). Germline V gene data show CDR1 as MDHEN and CDR2 as SYDVKM. The CDR3 loop spans 15 amino acids. V was shortened by 5 bases and J by 4 bases, with 15 bases between the two germline ends. The CDR3 reads CASSVKTKEYNEQFF. CDR3 coding DNA: TGTGCCAGCAGTGTGAAGACTAAGGAATACAATGAGCAGTTCTTC.

This clonotype was recorded a few times. This rearrangement joins TRBV7-8 to TRBJ1-1; D might be TRBD1 (6 bases). Between the trimmed V and J ends, which lost 1 base and 1 base, there was a span of 10 bases. Germline values: CDR1 SGHVS, CDR2 FQNEAQ. There are 15 residues in the CDR3. The CDR3 region is CASSLVSDRNTEAFF. CDR3 nucleotide sequence: TGTGCCAGCAGCTTAGTCTCGGACAGGAACACTGAAGCTTTCTTT. Full variable domain (outside the CDR3, taken from reference TRBV7-8 and TRBJ1-1): GAGVSQSPRYKVAKRGQDVALRCDPISGHVSLFWYQQALGQGPEFLTYFQNEAQLDKSGLPSDRFFAERPEGSVSTLKIQRTQQEDSAVYLCASSLVSDRNTEAFFGQGTRLTVV.

This clonotype occurred many times. This chain connects TRBV5-1 to TRBJ2-5; D perhaps matches TRBD1 (6 bases). Trimming stripped 4 bases from V and 1 base from J, with 8 bases between. This CDR3 has 13 amino acids. CDR1 and CDR2 from the germline V gene are SGHRS and YFSETQ. In DNA, the CDR3 is TGCGCCAGCAGCCCCAGGGGCCAAGAGACCCAGTACTTC. Protein: CASSPRGQETQYF.